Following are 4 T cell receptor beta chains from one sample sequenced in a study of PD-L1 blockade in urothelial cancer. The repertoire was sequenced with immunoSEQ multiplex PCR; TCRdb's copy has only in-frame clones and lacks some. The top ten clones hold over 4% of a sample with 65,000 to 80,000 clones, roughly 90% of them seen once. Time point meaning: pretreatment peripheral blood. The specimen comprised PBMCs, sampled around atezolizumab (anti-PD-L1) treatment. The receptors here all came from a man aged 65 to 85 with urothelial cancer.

CDR3 region: CASLLAVTQYF. DNA of the CDR3: TGTGCCAGCCTTCTAGCAGTTACGCAGTATTTT. The chain couples TRBV6-1 to TRBJ2-3; D perhaps matches TRBD2 (5 bases). The CDR3 contains 11 residues. Germline CDR1 is MNHNS and CDR2 is SASEGT. The V gene lost 8 bases and the J gene lost 8 bases, with 11 bases spanning the gap.

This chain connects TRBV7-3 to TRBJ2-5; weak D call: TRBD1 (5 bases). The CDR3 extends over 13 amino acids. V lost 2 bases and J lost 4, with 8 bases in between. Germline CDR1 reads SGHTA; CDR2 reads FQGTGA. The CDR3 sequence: CASSLGARETQYF. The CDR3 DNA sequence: TGTGCCAGCAGCTTAGGGGCAAGAGAGACCCAGTACTTC.

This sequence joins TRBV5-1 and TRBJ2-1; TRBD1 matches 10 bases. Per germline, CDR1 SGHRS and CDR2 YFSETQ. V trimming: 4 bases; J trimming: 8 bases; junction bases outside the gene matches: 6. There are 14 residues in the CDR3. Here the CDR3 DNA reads TGCGCCAGCAGCATCGGACAGGGGGTTGATGAGCAGTTCTTC. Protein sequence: CASSIGQGVDEQFF. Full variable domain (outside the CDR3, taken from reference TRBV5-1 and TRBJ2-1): KAGVTQTPRYLIKTRGQQVTLSCSPISGHRSVSWYQQTPGQGLQFLFEYFSETQRNKGNFPGRFSGRQFSNSRSEMNVSTLELGDSALYLCASSIGQGVDEQFFGPGTRLTVL.

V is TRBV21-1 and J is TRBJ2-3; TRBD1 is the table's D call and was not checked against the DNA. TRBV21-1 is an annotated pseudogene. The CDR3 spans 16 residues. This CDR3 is CASSLDRDRYRDTQYF. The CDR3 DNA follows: TGTGCCAGCAGTTTAGACCGGGACAGGTACCGAGATACGCAGTATTTT.